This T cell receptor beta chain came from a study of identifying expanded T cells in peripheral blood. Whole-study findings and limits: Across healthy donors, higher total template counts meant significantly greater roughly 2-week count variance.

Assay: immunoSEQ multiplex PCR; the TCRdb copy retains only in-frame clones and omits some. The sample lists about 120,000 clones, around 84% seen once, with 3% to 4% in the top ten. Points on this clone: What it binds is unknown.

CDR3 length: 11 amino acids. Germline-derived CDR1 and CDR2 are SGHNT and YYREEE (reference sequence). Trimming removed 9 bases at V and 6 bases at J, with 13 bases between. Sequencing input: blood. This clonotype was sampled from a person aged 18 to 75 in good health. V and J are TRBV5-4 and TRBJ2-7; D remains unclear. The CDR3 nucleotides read TGTGCCACCAGTTCGCGGACCGAGCAGTACTTC. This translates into CATSSRTEQYF.